Listed here is a single TCR beta chain. Its recognized antigen is unknown. No base quality information exists; no much larger clone differs at one position. The CDR1 and CDR2 encoded by the germline V gene are MRHNA and SNTAGT. From its cysteine to its phenylalanine, the CDR3 spans 18 amino acids. CDR3 DNA only is kept here, 54 bases in frame from base 1. Deletion took 0 bases off V and 0 bases off J, with a span of 16 bases between the germline ends. The sample originates from a study of tumor-infiltrating lymphocytes in localized non-small cell lung cancer listed by TCRdb under 2021. In terms of the full investigation: Several histologies were represented in the cohort, which also included both smokers and never-smokers as well as patients whose samples were collected after neoadjuvant chemotherapy. From each patient came resected tumor tissue plus uninvolved lung tissue from that same patient, and the uninvolved lung tissue was described as non-adjacent to the tumor. Alongside flow cytometry, multiplex immunofluorescence, RNA-seq, exome sequencing and proteomics, TCR sequencing was applied to the same patients as one of several integrated assays. The overall ICON cohort comprised 150 surgical patients with localized non-small cell lung cancer whose tumors were resected. For under 65 patients, immunoSEQ T-cell fraction was compared between paired tumor and uninvolved lung. Broad study findings and their caveats: Tumor T-cell fraction from TCR sequencing was not associated with recurrence-free survival (p = 0.61). TCR-derived T-cell fraction did not differ between the flow cytometry-defined immunotypes IM1 (good prognosis) and IM2 (poor prognosis). Because different assays used different pieces of the same tissue, intratumor heterogeneity could not be separated from technical variation. Consistent with immunofluorescence CD3 counts, TCRbeta sequencing supported greater T cell infiltration in tumors than in uninvolved lung tissue. Since assay coverage differed from patient to patient depending on how much tissue was available, TCR sequencing was done for only a subset of the cohort.

Enrollment in ICON was initiated in the first half of 2016, and the last patient was enrolled in 2018. A subcohort of around 76 patients provided fresh tumor and matched uninvolved tissue for in-depth immune analyses, with TCR sequencing among those analyses. TCR sequencing was performed on DNA isolated from bulk tissue, without cell sorting. The T-cell fraction in tumor and uninvolved lung tissue was provided by TCR sequencing with the immunoSEQ assay. The original pipeline was this. In the survival analysis, patients were divided into a high T-cell fraction group (upper tertile) and a low T-cell fraction group (lower two tertiles), and the two groups were compared using a log-rank test. A signed-rank test was used to test differences in T-cell fraction between paired tumor and uninvolved lung samples. TCRdb retrieved this table from immuneACCESS and kept in-frame rearrangements only. Not all clones are present; in checked studies, unresolved V genes account for under half, and no reason is known for the remainder. Clone size and V and J calls were adopted from that table, with D and trimming inferred from the DNA. This sample gives about 15,000 clones in total; around 66% of them show up just once. Roughly 6% of the sample is held by the ten biggest clonotypes.

The sequencing sample was made of lung tumor tissue. This sequence uses TRBV6-4 and TRBJ2-3; the D gene could be either TRBD1 or TRBD2, each agreeing at 7 bases. This receptor was taken from a human donor with non-small cell lung cancer. This receptor carries the CDR3 CASSDSSGGGGSTDTQYF. The sequenced DNA is TGTGCCAGCAGTGACTCATCAGGGGGGGGAGGCAGCACAGATACGCAGTATTTT.